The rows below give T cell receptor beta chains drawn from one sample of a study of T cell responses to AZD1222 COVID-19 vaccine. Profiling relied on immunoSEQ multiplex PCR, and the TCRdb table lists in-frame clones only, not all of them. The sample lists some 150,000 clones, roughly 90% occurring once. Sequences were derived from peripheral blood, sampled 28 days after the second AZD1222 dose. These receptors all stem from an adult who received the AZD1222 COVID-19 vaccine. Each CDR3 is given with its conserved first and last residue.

CASSYATGTTNEQFF	TRBV6-5	TRBJ2-1
CASSPYETGLASTDTQYF	TRBV18	TRBJ2-3
CASSLSTGFYNEKLFF	TRBV11-2	TRBJ1-4
CASRPRESRTDTQYF	TRBV6-5	TRBJ2-3
CASSLAMGGYTF	TRBV7-4	TRBJ1-2
CASHRDGVNEKLFF	TRBV2	TRBJ1-4
CATGTRAYNEQFF	TRBV11-3	TRBJ2-1
CASSQDRASGTNTGELFF	TRBV3-1/TRBV3-2	TRBJ2-2
CASSSVGNYGYTF	TRBV28	TRBJ1-2
CASSLTGLATQWLYF	TRBV5-1	TRBJ2-3
CASSGGGGPLYEQYF	TRBV19	TRBJ2-7
CASTDGTPSSGELFF	TRBV5-1	TRBJ2-2
CASSPWDNEQFF	TRBV12-3/TRBV12-4	TRBJ2-1
CASSPTSGSRETQYF	TRBV18	TRBJ2-5
CASSVLAGGVHEQYF	TRBV7-8	TRBJ2-7
CAWSSQGSNSPLHF	TRBV30	TRBJ1-6
CASSSTRGGDGYTF	TRBV7-2	TRBJ1-2
CASSPKIRQGYNEQFF	TRBV7-2	TRBJ2-1
CASSTRTGINQPQHF	TRBV5-1	TRBJ1-5
CASSQVAWFNGNTIYF	TRBV3-1/TRBV3-2	TRBJ1-3
CASSHENTEAFF	TRBV7-2	TRBJ1-1
CASSVSGRASYEQYF	TRBV9	TRBJ2-7
CASSWGLAGTAGGANVLTF	TRBV5-4	TRBJ2-6
CASSSWTGFGGANVLTF	TRBV19	TRBJ2-6
CASSLAGDYGYTF	TRBV5-4	TRBJ1-2
CASSLIGAGRADTQYF	TRBV5-1	TRBJ2-3
CAWRLAPLYSEQYF	TRBV30	TRBJ2-7
CASSLTSGRDTQYF	TRBV19	TRBJ2-3
CASAPGQTEEKLFF	TRBV4-2	TRBJ1-4
CASSWPGTGSNSPLHF	TRBV5-4	TRBJ1-6
CASRPGRSSGNTIYF	TRBV28	TRBJ1-3
CASSPGRFEAFF	TRBV6-5	TRBJ1-1
CAIAFDRGQGGYTF	TRBV10-3	TRBJ1-2
CASSLSGTEQYF	TRBV11-2	TRBJ2-7
CASSQVPGYEQYF	TRBV3-1/TRBV3-2	TRBJ2-7
CASSLLGQGTYNEQFF	TRBV5-1	TRBJ2-1
CASALNEQFF	TRBV10-2	TRBJ2-1
CASSWTSGTYEQYF	TRBV5-1	TRBJ2-7
CASSPRDLLTDTQYF	TRBV7-2	TRBJ2-3
CSVDLGSYEQYF	TRBV29-1	TRBJ2-7
CASIPREREGAGELFF	TRBV6-6	TRBJ2-2
CASRSTQGTYEQYF	TRBV27	TRBJ2-7
CASSLARARYEQYF	TRBV11-2	TRBJ2-7
CASSPGQGFYEQYF	TRBV5-1	TRBJ2-7